This is a list of T cell receptor beta chains from one sample in a study of response to subunit inactivated influenza vaccine. From the RT-PCR reads, TCRdb called clonotypes with MiXCR, one entry per CDR3 protein. This sample has 700,000 to 800,000 distinct CDR3 sequences, with roughly 20% found just once. Material: PBMCs from blood, obtained roughly 5 days after vaccination. Every receptor here comes from a man aged 45-65 years who received an inactivated influenza vaccine. Both conserved end residues are part of each CDR3. A D gene is named only where the DNA matches it firmly. Expanded clones are given a class, and other clones once, few, many or no size at all.

v_call: TRBV21-1; j_call: TRBJ1-1; clone_size: few; d_call: NA; cdr3_aa: CASSKEGGQGASEAFF; cdr3_nt: TGTGCCAGCAGCAAAGAGGGTGGACAGGGGGCTTCGGAAGCTTTCTTT
v_call: TRBV29-1; j_call: TRBJ2-3; clone_size: few; d_call: TRBD2; cdr3_aa: CSVGRLPGLAEDTQYF; cdr3_nt: TGCAGCGTTGGTCGACTACCGGGACTAGCTGAAGATACGCAGTATTTT
v_call: TRBV7-2; j_call: TRBJ2-7; clone_size: NA; d_call: NA; cdr3_aa: CASSLLGETYEQYF; cdr3_nt: TGTGCCAGCAGCTTACTCGGGGAGACCTACGAGCAGTACTTC
v_call: TRBV4-3; j_call: TRBJ2-6; clone_size: NA; d_call: NA; cdr3_aa: CASSQESWPGANVLTF; cdr3_nt: TGCGCCAGCAGCCAAGAGAGCTGGCCTGGGGCCAACGTCCTGACTTTC
v_call: TRBV12-3/TRBV12-4; j_call: TRBJ2-1; clone_size: NA; d_call: NA; cdr3_aa: CASSFGVGRSYNEQFF; cdr3_nt: TGTGCCAGCAGTTTCGGTGTGGGTAGATCCTACAATGAGCAGTTCTTC
v_call: TRBV7-7; j_call: TRBJ2-3; clone_size: once; d_call: TRBD1; cdr3_aa: CASSFQPGQGQYF; cdr3_nt: TGTGCTAGCAGCTTTCAACCTGGACAGGGGCAGTATTTT
v_call: TRBV28; j_call: TRBJ1-1; clone_size: NA; d_call: TRBD1; cdr3_aa: CASSHGTAVNTEAFF; cdr3_nt: TGTGCCAGCAGTCATGGGACAGCCGTGAACACTGAAGCTTTCTTT
v_call: TRBV6-1; j_call: TRBJ1-1; clone_size: many; d_call: NA; cdr3_aa: CASRKVRYTEAFF; cdr3_nt: TGTGCCAGCCGCAAGGTACGGTACACTGAAGCTTTCTTT
v_call: TRBV6-5; j_call: TRBJ2-2; clone_size: few; d_call: NA; cdr3_aa: CASSYSDNTGELFF; cdr3_nt: TGTGCCAGCAGTTACTCCGACAACACCGGGGAGCTGTTTTTT
v_call: TRBV2; j_call: TRBJ2-6; clone_size: NA; d_call: NA; cdr3_aa: CASKRESGANVLTF; cdr3_nt: TGTGCCAGCAAACGGGAGTCCGGGGCCAACGTCCTGACTTTC
v_call: TRBV18; j_call: TRBJ1-1; clone_size: NA; d_call: TRBD1; cdr3_aa: CASSGQGKRTEAFF; cdr3_nt: TGTGCCAGCTCTGGACAGGGCAAGAGGACTGAAGCTTTCTTT
v_call: TRBV4-1; j_call: TRBJ2-2; clone_size: many; d_call: NA; cdr3_aa: CASSQDPGRMRTGELFF; cdr3_nt: TGCGCCAGCAGCCAAGACCCGGGTCGAATGCGCACCGGGGAGCTGTTTTTT
v_call: TRBV12-3/TRBV12-4; j_call: TRBJ2-1; clone_size: few; d_call: TRBD2; cdr3_aa: CASSLVSGRSYNEQFF; cdr3_nt: TGTGCCAGCAGTTTGGTGAGCGGGAGGTCCTACAATGAGCAGTTCTTC
v_call: TRBV12-3/TRBV12-4; j_call: TRBJ2-7; clone_size: few; d_call: TRBD2; cdr3_aa: CASSSLLSSGDYEQYF; cdr3_nt: TGTGCCAGCAGTTCCCTCCTTTCCAGCGGGGACTACGAGCAGTACTTC
v_call: TRBV5-6; j_call: TRBJ2-7; clone_size: NA; d_call: TRBD1; cdr3_aa: CASSRRTGFSYEQYF; cdr3_nt: TGTGCCAGCAGCAGGAGGACAGGGTTCTCCTACGAGCAGTACTTC
v_call: TRBV20-1; j_call: TRBJ2-7; clone_size: many; d_call: TRBD1; cdr3_aa: CSARDPRGFPYEQYF; cdr3_nt: TGCAGTGCTAGAGATCCCAGGGGGTTTCCCTACGAGCAGTACTTC
v_call: TRBV4-2; j_call: TRBJ1-4; clone_size: NA; d_call: NA; cdr3_aa: CASSQGTPRGSEKLFF; cdr3_nt: TGTGCCAGCAGCCAAGGGACTCCAAGGGGATCTGAAAAACTGTTTTTT
v_call: TRBV4-2; j_call: TRBJ2-2; clone_size: NA; d_call: NA; cdr3_aa: CASSLGHSNTGELFF; cdr3_nt: TGTGCCAGCAGCCTGGGACACTCGAACACCGGGGAGCTGTTTTTT
v_call: TRBV6-2/TRBV6-3; j_call: TRBJ1-2; clone_size: few; d_call: TRBD1; cdr3_aa: CASSYSGTGFSRRIGTYGYTF; cdr3_nt: TGTGCCAGCAGTTACTCGGGGACAGGCTTCTCGAGGAGAATAGGAACCTATGGCTACACCTTC
v_call: TRBV5-1; j_call: TRBJ1-1; clone_size: NA; d_call: NA; cdr3_aa: CASSLWGGRNEAFF; cdr3_nt: TGCGCCAGCAGCTTGTGGGGGGGGCGGAATGAAGCTTTCTTT
v_call: TRBV20-1; j_call: TRBJ2-2; clone_size: few; d_call: TRBD1; cdr3_aa: CSASGTDNTGELFF; cdr3_nt: TGCAGTGCTAGTGGGACAGATAACACCGGGGAGCTGTTTTTT
v_call: TRBV4-3; j_call: TRBJ2-7; clone_size: many; d_call: NA; cdr3_aa: CASSQERGSEQYF; cdr3_nt: TGCGCCAGCAGCCAAGAACGAGGGAGCGAGCAGTACTTC
v_call: TRBV18; j_call: TRBJ2-7; clone_size: NA; d_call: TRBD2; cdr3_aa: CASSPPASGTYEQYF; cdr3_nt: TGTGCCAGCTCACCACCGGCTAGCGGGACCTACGAGCAGTACTTC
v_call: TRBV5-1; j_call: TRBJ1-1; clone_size: few; d_call: NA; cdr3_aa: CASSLADRVEAFF; cdr3_nt: TGCGCCAGCAGCTTGGCCGATAGGGTGGAAGCTTTCTTT
v_call: TRBV20-1; j_call: TRBJ1-5; clone_size: NA; d_call: NA; cdr3_aa: CSARRPYSNQPQHF; cdr3_nt: TGCAGTGCTAGGAGACCGTATAGCAATCAGCCCCAGCATTTT
v_call: TRBV20-1; j_call: TRBJ1-6; clone_size: few; d_call: NA; cdr3_aa: CSASGRGNSPLHF; cdr3_nt: TGCAGTGCTAGTGGGAGAGGGAATTCACCCCTCCACTTT
v_call: TRBV7-8; j_call: TRBJ1-2; clone_size: NA; d_call: TRBD1; cdr3_aa: CASSLSPGQGHGYTF; cdr3_nt: TGTGCCAGCAGCTTATCGCCCGGACAGGGCCATGGCTACACCTTC
v_call: TRBV3-1; j_call: TRBJ2-5; clone_size: many; d_call: NA; cdr3_aa: CASSQVRVTGETQYF; cdr3_nt: TGTGCCAGCAGCCAAGTCCGGGTTACAGGAGAGACCCAGTACTTC
v_call: TRBV5-1; j_call: TRBJ2-1; clone_size: NA; d_call: NA; cdr3_aa: CASSLGVAGSGEQFF; cdr3_nt: TGCGCCAGCAGCTTGGGGGTCGCGGGATCGGGGGAGCAGTTCTTC
v_call: TRBV30; j_call: TRBJ2-1; clone_size: NA; d_call: NA; cdr3_aa: CASRPLREQFF; cdr3_nt: TGTGCCAGTCGACCCCTGCGGGAGCAGTTCTTC
v_call: TRBV20-1; j_call: TRBJ1-5; clone_size: few; d_call: NA; cdr3_aa: CSASSRFNQPQHF; cdr3_nt: TGCAGTGCTAGTTCCAGGTTCAATCAGCCCCAGCATTTT
v_call: TRBV7-2; j_call: TRBJ2-3; clone_size: many; d_call: NA; cdr3_aa: CASSPNTDTQYF; cdr3_nt: TGTGCCAGCAGCCCAAACACAGATACGCAGTATTTT
v_call: TRBV12-3/TRBV12-4; j_call: TRBJ2-7; clone_size: few; d_call: TRBD2; cdr3_aa: CASSKGLAGYYEQYF; cdr3_nt: TGTGCCAGCAGCAAAGGACTAGCGGGATACTACGAGCAGTACTTC
v_call: TRBV5-1; j_call: TRBJ1-1; clone_size: few; d_call: NA; cdr3_aa: CASSLAGANTEAFF; cdr3_nt: TGCGCCAGCAGCTTGGCAGGGGCAAACACTGAAGCTTTCTTT
v_call: TRBV5-1; j_call: TRBJ1-1; clone_size: few; d_call: NA; cdr3_aa: CASSLPAENTEAFF; cdr3_nt: TGCGCCAGCAGCCTCCCCGCCGAGAACACTGAAGCTTTCTTT
v_call: TRBV30; j_call: TRBJ2-3; clone_size: few; d_call: TRBD2; cdr3_aa: CAWSWTSGITDTQYF; cdr3_nt: TGTGCCTGGAGCTGGACTAGCGGGATCACAGATACGCAGTATTTT
v_call: TRBV4-3; j_call: TRBJ2-7; clone_size: many; d_call: NA; cdr3_aa: CASSQDGGIGGFYEQYF; cdr3_nt: TGCGCCAGCAGCCAAGATGGCGGGATTGGGGGATTCTACGAGCAGTACTTC
v_call: TRBV11-2; j_call: TRBJ1-3; clone_size: NA; d_call: TRBD1; cdr3_aa: CASRSPKDRPNSGNTIYF; cdr3_nt: TGTGCCAGCCGTAGCCCCAAGGACAGGCCGAACTCTGGAAACACCATATATTTT
v_call: TRBV5-5; j_call: TRBJ1-2; clone_size: few; d_call: NA; cdr3_aa: CASSPDSLLGGYTF; cdr3_nt: TGTGCCAGCAGCCCAGATAGCCTTCTGGGTGGCTACACCTTC
v_call: TRBV11-3; j_call: TRBJ2-1; clone_size: few; d_call: NA; cdr3_aa: CASSFGGSSGNEQFF; cdr3_nt: TGTGCCAGCAGCTTTGGCGGGTCCTCGGGTAATGAGCAGTTCTTC
v_call: TRBV5-1; j_call: TRBJ2-1; clone_size: NA; d_call: NA; cdr3_aa: CASSDTGTSSSYNEQFF; cdr3_nt: TGCGCCAGCAGCGATACCGGGACATCGAGCTCCTACAATGAGCAGTTCTTC
v_call: TRBV7-2; j_call: TRBJ1-4; clone_size: few; d_call: TRBD1; cdr3_aa: CASSKNPGQFSKLFF; cdr3_nt: TGTGCCAGCAGCAAGAACCCGGGACAGTTCTCGAAACTGTTTTTT
v_call: TRBV7-9; j_call: TRBJ2-7; clone_size: many; d_call: TRBD2; cdr3_aa: CASSLGTSGRHEQYF; cdr3_nt: TGTGCCAGCAGCTTGGGGACTAGCGGGAGGCACGAGCAGTACTTC
v_call: TRBV6-2/TRBV6-3; j_call: TRBJ1-2; clone_size: few; d_call: NA; cdr3_aa: CASSYAWQGRGSYTF; cdr3_nt: TGTGCCAGCAGTTACGCTTGGCAGGGAAGGGGAAGCTACACCTTC
v_call: TRBV30; j_call: TRBJ2-7; clone_size: NA; d_call: NA; cdr3_aa: CAWSGKEGRGSLMKQYF; cdr3_nt: TGTGCCTGGAGTGGTAAGGAGGGAAGGGGGAGCTTGATGAAGCAGTACTTC
v_call: TRBV7-2; j_call: TRBJ2-1; clone_size: few; d_call: TRBD2; cdr3_aa: CASSLGGRGNEQFF; cdr3_nt: TGTGCCAGCAGCTTAGGCGGGAGAGGCAATGAGCAGTTCTTC
v_call: TRBV29-1; j_call: TRBJ2-3; clone_size: few; d_call: TRBD1; cdr3_aa: CSVGRQGGTDTQYF; cdr3_nt: TGCAGCGTGGGGCGACAGGGGGGCACAGATACGCAGTATTTT
v_call: TRBV6-1; j_call: TRBJ2-3; clone_size: few; d_call: TRBD2; cdr3_aa: CASSKRGGTDTQYF; cdr3_nt: TGTGCCAGCAGCAAGCGGGGGGGCACAGATACGCAGTATTTT
v_call: TRBV28; j_call: TRBJ1-1; clone_size: NA; d_call: NA; cdr3_aa: CASSLGQVRAFF; cdr3_nt: TGTGCCAGCAGTTTAGGTCAGGTTAGAGCTTTCTTT
v_call: TRBV29-1; j_call: TRBJ2-3; clone_size: NA; d_call: NA; cdr3_aa: CSVWVTADTQYF; cdr3_nt: TGCAGCGTATGGGTGACCGCCGATACGCAGTATTTT
v_call: TRBV18; j_call: TRBJ2-4; clone_size: NA; d_call: TRBD1; cdr3_aa: CASSPSTGKSIQYF; cdr3_nt: TGTGCCAGCTCACCTTCGACAGGGAAAAGCATTCAGTACTTC
v_call: TRBV12-3/TRBV12-4; j_call: TRBJ2-2; clone_size: NA; d_call: NA; cdr3_aa: CASTPRGNTGELFF; cdr3_nt: TGTGCCAGCACCCCACGTGGGAACACCGGGGAGCTGTTTTTT
v_call: TRBV5-1; j_call: TRBJ2-2; clone_size: NA; d_call: NA; cdr3_aa: CASSLDGSTGELFF; cdr3_nt: TGCGCCAGCAGCTTGGATGGGAGCACCGGGGAGCTGTTTTTT